The 18 T cell receptor beta chains below come from one sample, sequenced in a study of blood T cells in healthy people across ages. Together with a sample-barcoded 5' primer, a J-beta primer mix was included in a second PCR lasting 7 to 11 cycles. TCRdb re-called the 5' RACE reads with MiXCR, one entry per CDR3 protein. The table has 550,000 to 750,000 distinct CDR3 sequences, more than 20% seen once. The sample consisted of blood. The receptors were sampled from a man in his 70s in good health.

This clonotype showed up just once. CDR3 nucleotides: TGTGCCAGCAGTATTGACAGGGTCGAGCAGTACTTC. This encodes CASSIDRVEQYF. J is TRBJ2-7 and V is TRBV6-5; 7 bases align to TRBD1. This CDR3 has 12 amino acids. Germline CDR1 reads MNHEY; CDR2 reads SVGAGI. V lost 5 bases, J lost 6 bases, and 4 bases stayed unmatched.

The rearrangement joins TRBV28 to TRBJ1-5; D is uncertain. This CDR3 contains 12 residues. Trimming removed 2 bases at V and 7 bases at J, with 6 bases between. CDR1 and CDR2 (germline): MDHEN, SYDVKM. The CDR3 bases are TGTGCCAGCAGTTTAATTTTGCAGCCCCAGCATTTT. Protein product: CASSLILQPQHF.

This chain links TRBV6-2 or TRBV6-3 with TRBJ2-7, with 7 bases identical to TRBD1. V dropped 8 bases and J dropped 0; count of bases not matched to a gene: 7. CDR3 size: 14 residues. Germline CDR1 MNHEY, CDR2 SVGEGT. CDR3 protein: CASVRDSRSYEQYF. The DNA of the CDR3 is TGTGCCAGCGTACGGGACAGCCGCTCCTACGAGCAGTACTTC.

The J gene is TRBJ1-5, the V gene TRBV7-2; the D is unclear. CDR1 is SGHTA, CDR2 FQGNSA, per germline. The CDR3 runs 16 residues. Trimming stripped 5 bases from V and 0 bases from J, with 14 bases between. CDR3 in DNA: TGTGCCAGCAGCGTGTCAAACTCATTTAGCAATCAGCCCCAGCATTTT. Its protein is CASSVSNSFSNQPQHF.

On this clonotype: The final CDR3 position lacks the conserved phenylalanine or tryptophan, pointing to a likely read error. J is TRBJ2-3 and V is TRBV7-9; D not certain. The V gene's germline CDR1 is SEHNR and CDR2 FQNEAQ (reference sequence). Between the trimmed V and J ends, which lost 1 base and 10 bases, there was a span of 9 bases. The CDR3 contains 12 residues. CDR3 sequence reads: CASSLELNSQYC. As DNA, the CDR3 is TGTGCCAGCAGCTTAGAATTGAACTCGCAGTATTGT.

V is TRBV5-1 and J is TRBJ1-2; no reliable D call. The CDR3 has 14 amino acids. CDR1 SGHRS and CDR2 YFSETQ come from the germline V gene. V shed 4 bases and J shed 2 bases, with 12 bases lying between them. The CDR3 sequence: CASSQDGSNYGYTF. For the CDR3, the DNA is TGCGCCAGCAGCCAGGATGGGTCAAACTATGGCTACACCTTC.

The V gene is TRBV25-1, the J gene TRBJ2-7; no clear D gene. The length of the CDR3 is 12 residues. V was clipped by 4 bases and J by 4 bases, with 8 bases between them. In germline, CDR1 is MGHDK, CDR2 SYGVNS. CDR3 bases: TGTGCCAGCAGTGGGGCCTTTTACGAGCAGTACTTC. Amino acids: CASSGAFYEQYF.

This clonotype was counted a few times. V and J are TRBV5-5 and TRBJ1-4; no reliable D call. The V end lost 4 bases, the J end lost 3 bases, and 10 bases lay between the germline ends. The CDR3 is made up of 14 amino acids. Germline V gene data show CDR1 as SGHKS and CDR2 as YYEKEE (reference sequence). The CDR3 DNA is TGTGCCAGCAGCCCCCGCTCAGCTAATGAAAAACTGTTTTTT. Translation: CASSPRSANEKLFF.

This clonotype has only a few counts. This rearrangement joins TRBV12-3 or TRBV12-4 to TRBJ2-4, with 7 bases fitting TRBD1. V lost 10 bases and J lost 3; bases outside the gene matches: 6. The CDR3 has 13 amino acids. This chain's CDR3 is CATGQVGKNIQYF. The DNA for the CDR3 is TGTGCCACCGGACAGGTTGGCAAAAACATTCAGTACTTC.

This clonotype turned up a few times. An end of the junction differs from the germline gene, which may be a read error. The V call is TRBV4-1, the J call TRBJ2-5; 11 bases are a match to TRBD2. Germline V gene data show CDR1 as MGHRA and CDR2 as YSYEKL. CDR3 length: 15 amino acids. As DNA, the CDR3 is TGCGCCAGCAGCAAACTAGCGGGAGTCCGGGAGATCCAGTACTTC. Its protein is CASSKLAGVREIQYF.

Of note for this clonotype: A much bigger clone sits one base away, suggesting this may be a read error. The chain carries TRBV5-1 and TRBJ1-1; D is undetermined. The CDR3 is made up of 14 amino acids. The germline CDR1 and CDR2 sequences are SGHRS and YFSETQ. The chain's CDR3 is CASSLGEMNTEASF. DNA of the CDR3: TGCGCCAGCAGCTTGGGGGAAATGAACACTGAAGCTTCCTTT.

V gene TRBV28 combines with J gene TRBJ2-3, with 13 nucleotides matching TRBD2. Germline values: CDR1 MDHEN, CDR2 SYDVKM. This CDR3 comprises 16 residues. V dropped 5 bases and J dropped 4; count of bases not matched to a gene: 6. CDR3 sequence (DNA): TGTGCCAGCAGTCCAAGACTAGCGGGAGGCCCAGATACGCAGTATTTT. Its translation: CASSPRLAGGPDTQYF. The variable domain in full, with the rest retrieved from reference TRBV28 and TRBJ2-3, is DVKVTQSSRYLVKRTGEKVFLECVQDMDHENMFWYRQDPGLGLRLIYFSYDVKMKEKGDIPEGYSVSREKKERFSLILESASTNQTSMYLCASSPRLAGGPDTQYFGPGTRLTVL.

The chain links TRBV20-1 to TRBJ1-2; TRBD1 matches 7 bases. V was pared by 4 bases and J by 2 bases, with 4 bases of the junction left unmatched. Germline V lookup: CDR1 DFQATT, CDR2 SNEGSKA (reference sequence). This CDR3 is built from 13 residues. CDR3 sequence: CSANRDSNYGYTF. CDR3 in DNA: TGCAGTGCTAACAGGGACAGCAACTATGGCTACACCTTC.

This clonotype turned up a few times. The V call is TRBV5-1, the J call TRBJ2-5; D is ambiguous. There are 13 residues in the CDR3. The V end was cut by 4 bases, the J end by 1 base, with 8 bases between. Germline V gene sequence: CDR1 SGHRS, CDR2 YFSETQ. The CDR3: CASSIFLQETQYF. The CDR3 nucleotides read TGCGCCAGCAGCATCTTCCTCCAAGAGACCCAGTACTTC.

This chain connects TRBV9 to TRBJ2-5; no definite D call. This CDR3 is 15 amino acids long. Germline CDR1 reads SGDLS; CDR2 reads YYNGEE. The V end lost 3 bases, the J end lost 0 bases, and 12 bases lay between the germline ends. This CDR3 reads CASSASGDNQETQYF. In DNA, the CDR3 is TGTGCCAGCAGCGCATCCGGTGACAACCAAGAGACCCAGTACTTC. Based on the CDR3 plus reference TRBV9 and TRBJ2-5, the full variable domain is DSGVTQTPKHLITATGQRVTLRCSPRSGDLSVYWYQQSLDQGLQFLIQYYNGEERAKGNILERFSAQQFPDLHSELNLSSLELGDSALYFCASSASGDNQETQYFGPGTRLLVL.

There are a few counts of this clonotype. V gene TRBV6-2 or TRBV6-3 combines with J gene TRBJ1-5; D is perhaps TRBD1 (6 bases). The germline gives CDR1 MNHEY, CDR2 SVGEGT. V was shortened by 8 bases and J by 4 bases, with 15 bases between the two germline ends. The CDR3 extends over 14 amino acids. The CDR3 sequence: CASHWGGPNQPQHF. CDR3 nucleotide sequence: TGTGCCAGCCACTGGGGGGGCCCGAATCAGCCCCAGCATTTT.

This clonotype was detected only a few times. The V gene is TRBV5-1, the J gene TRBJ2-2; 11 bases fit TRBD2. The V segment lost 3 bases and the J segment 4 bases; nucleotides outside the gene matches: 8. Germline CDR1 and CDR2: SGHRS and YFSETQ. The CDR3 is made up of 17 amino acids. The CDR3 loop reads CASSSKTSGISTGELFF. The CDR3 DNA sequence: TGCGCCAGCAGCTCGAAGACTAGCGGGATCTCCACCGGGGAGCTGTTTTTT.

The rearrangement links TRBV4-1 to TRBJ1-1, with D possibly being TRBD1 (6 bases). The germline CDR1 and CDR2 sequences are MGHRA and YSYEKL. V was clipped by 5 bases and J by 0 bases, with 10 bases between them. The CDR3 extends over 14 amino acids. The CDR3 DNA reads TGCGCCAGCAGCAAAGGGGGATTGAACACTGAAGCTTTCTTT. This sequence encodes CASSKGGLNTEAFF.